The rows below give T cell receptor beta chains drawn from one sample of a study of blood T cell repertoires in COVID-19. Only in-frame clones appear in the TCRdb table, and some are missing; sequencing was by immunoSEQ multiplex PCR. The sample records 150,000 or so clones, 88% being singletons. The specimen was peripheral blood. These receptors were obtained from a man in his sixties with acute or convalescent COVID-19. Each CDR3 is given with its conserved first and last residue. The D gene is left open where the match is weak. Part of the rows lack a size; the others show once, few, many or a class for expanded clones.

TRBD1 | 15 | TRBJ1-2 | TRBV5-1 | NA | CASSQRDREDYGYTF | TGCGCCAGCAGCCAACGGGACAGGGAGGACTATGGCTACACCTTC
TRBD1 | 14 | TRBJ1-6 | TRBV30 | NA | CASNTGEYNSPLHF | TGTGCCTCTAATACAGGGGAATATAATTCACCCCTCCACTTT
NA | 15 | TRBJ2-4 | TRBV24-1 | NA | CATSGAGAERNIQYF | TGTGCCACCAGTGGTGCGGGGGCCGAGAGAAACATTCAGTACTTC
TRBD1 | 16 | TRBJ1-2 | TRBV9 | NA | CASSPGTGIPNYGYTF | TGTGCCAGCAGCCCCGGGACAGGGATCCCTAACTATGGCTACACCTTC
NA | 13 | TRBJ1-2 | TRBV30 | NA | CAWTGALNYGYTF | TGTGCCTGGACTGGGGCCCTTAACTATGGCTACACCTTC
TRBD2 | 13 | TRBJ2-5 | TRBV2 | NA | CASSFGREGAQYF | TGTGCCAGCAGCTTCGGGCGGGAGGGGGCCCAGTACTTC
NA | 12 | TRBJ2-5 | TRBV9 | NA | CASSPYQETQYF | TGTGCCAGCAGTCCGTACCAGGAGACCCAGTACTTC
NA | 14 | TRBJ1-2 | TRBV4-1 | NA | CASSPPGASWGYTF | TGCGCCAGCAGCCCGCCTGGAGCATCTTGGGGCTACACCTTC
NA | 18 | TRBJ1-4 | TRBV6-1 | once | CASSEIAPQVGLNEKLFF | TGTGCCAGCAGTGAAATAGCACCCCAAGTCGGACTTAATGAAAAACTGTTTTTT
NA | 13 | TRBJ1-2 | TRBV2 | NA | CASTPTASNGYTF | TGTGCCAGCACCCCGACAGCCTCCAATGGCTACACCTTC
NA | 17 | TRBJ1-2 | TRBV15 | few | CATSRDYSRQNNYGYTF | TGTGCCACCAGCAGAGATTATAGTCGACAGAATAACTATGGCTACACCTTC